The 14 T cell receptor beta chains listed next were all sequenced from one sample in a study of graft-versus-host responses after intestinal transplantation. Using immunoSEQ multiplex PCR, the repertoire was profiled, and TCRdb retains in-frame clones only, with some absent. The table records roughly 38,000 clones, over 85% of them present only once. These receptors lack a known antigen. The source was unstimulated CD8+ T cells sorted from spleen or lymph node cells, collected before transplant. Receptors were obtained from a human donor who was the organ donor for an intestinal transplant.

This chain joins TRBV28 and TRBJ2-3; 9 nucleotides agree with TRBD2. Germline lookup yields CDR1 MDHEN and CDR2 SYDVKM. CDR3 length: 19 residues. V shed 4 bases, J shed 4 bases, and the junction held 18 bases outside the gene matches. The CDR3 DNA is TGTGCCAGCAGTTCGGTATCGTCCTACGGCGGGAGGGCCCCAGATACGCAGTATTTT. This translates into CASSSVSSYGGRAPDTQYF.

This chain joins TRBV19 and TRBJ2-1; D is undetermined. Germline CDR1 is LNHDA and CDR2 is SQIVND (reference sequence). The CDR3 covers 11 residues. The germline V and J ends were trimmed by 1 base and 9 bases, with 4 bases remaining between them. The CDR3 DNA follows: TGTGCCAGTAGTATAGCGGGTGAGCAGTTCTTC. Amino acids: CASSIAGEQFF.

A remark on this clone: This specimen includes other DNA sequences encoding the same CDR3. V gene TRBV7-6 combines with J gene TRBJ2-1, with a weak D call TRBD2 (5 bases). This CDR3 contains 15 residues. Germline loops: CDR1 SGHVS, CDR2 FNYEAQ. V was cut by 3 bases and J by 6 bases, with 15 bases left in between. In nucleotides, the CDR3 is TGTGCCAGCAGCTTGGTCGGAGGCCGCCCCAATGAGCAGTTCTTC. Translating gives CASSLVGGRPNEQFF.

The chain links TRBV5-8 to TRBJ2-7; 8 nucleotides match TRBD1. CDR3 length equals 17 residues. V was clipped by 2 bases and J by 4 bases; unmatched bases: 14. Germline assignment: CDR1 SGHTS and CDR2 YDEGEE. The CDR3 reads CASSFRGRYSGGYEQYF. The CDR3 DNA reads TGTGCCAGCAGCTTCAGGGGGCGGTACTCCGGTGGATACGAGCAGTACTTC. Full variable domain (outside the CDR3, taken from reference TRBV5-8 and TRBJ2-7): EAGVTQSPTHLIKTRGQQATLRCSPISGHTSVYWYQQALGLGLQFLLWYDEGEERNRGNFPPRFSGRQFPNYSSELNVNALELEDSALYLCASSFRGRYSGGYEQYFGPGTRLTVT.

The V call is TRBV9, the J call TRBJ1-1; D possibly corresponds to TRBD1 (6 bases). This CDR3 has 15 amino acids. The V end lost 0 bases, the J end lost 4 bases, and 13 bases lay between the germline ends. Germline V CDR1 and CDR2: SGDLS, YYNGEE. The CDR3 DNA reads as TGTGCCAGCAGCGTAGGTTCACAGGGAGGCACTGAAGCTTTCTTT. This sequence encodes CASSVGSQGGTEAFF.

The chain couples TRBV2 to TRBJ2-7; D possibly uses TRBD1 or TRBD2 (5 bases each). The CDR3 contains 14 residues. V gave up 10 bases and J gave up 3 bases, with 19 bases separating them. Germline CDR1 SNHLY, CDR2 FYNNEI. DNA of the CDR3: TGTGCCACGTCCGAGGGGACGCCCCACTACGAGCAGTACTTC. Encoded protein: CATSEGTPHYEQYF.

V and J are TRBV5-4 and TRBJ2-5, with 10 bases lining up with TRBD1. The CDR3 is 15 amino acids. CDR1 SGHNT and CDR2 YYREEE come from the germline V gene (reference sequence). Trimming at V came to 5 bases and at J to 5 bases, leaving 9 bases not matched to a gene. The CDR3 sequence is CASSPDRGTTETQYF. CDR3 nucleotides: TGTGCCAGCAGTCCGGACAGGGGGACTACGGAGACCCAGTACTTC. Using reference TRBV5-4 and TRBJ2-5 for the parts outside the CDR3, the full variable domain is ETGVTQSPTHLIKTRGQQVTLRCSSQSGHNTVSWYQQALGQGPQFIFQYYREEENGRGNFPPRFSGLQFPNYSSELNVNALELDDSALYLCASSPDRGTTETQYFGPGTRLLVL.

Here the CDR3 DNA reads TGTGCCAGTAGTAACCCCCCTAGCGGGAGTTTGAACACCGGGGAGCTGTTTTTT. Translated, it gives CASSNPPSGSLNTGELFF. The chain employs TRBV19 and TRBJ2-2; 10 bases are a match to TRBD2. There are 18 residues in the CDR3. The germline gives CDR1 LNHDA, CDR2 SQIVND (reference sequence). Losses at the gene ends were 4 bases for V and 1 base for J; bases not matched to a gene: 9.

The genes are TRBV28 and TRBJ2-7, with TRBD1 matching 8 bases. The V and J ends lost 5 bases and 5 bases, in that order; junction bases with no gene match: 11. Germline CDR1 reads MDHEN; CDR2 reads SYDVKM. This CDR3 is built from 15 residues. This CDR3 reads CASSQDRESKDEQYF. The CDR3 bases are TGTGCCAGCAGTCAGGACAGGGAAAGTAAGGACGAGCAGTACTTC.

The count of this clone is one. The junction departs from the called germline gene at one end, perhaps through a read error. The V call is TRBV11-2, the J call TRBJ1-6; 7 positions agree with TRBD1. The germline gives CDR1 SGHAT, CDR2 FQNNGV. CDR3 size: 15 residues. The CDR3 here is CASSLHKGANAPLHF. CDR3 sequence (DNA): TGTGCCAGCAGCCTTCACAAGGGGGCTAATGCACCCCTCCACTTT.

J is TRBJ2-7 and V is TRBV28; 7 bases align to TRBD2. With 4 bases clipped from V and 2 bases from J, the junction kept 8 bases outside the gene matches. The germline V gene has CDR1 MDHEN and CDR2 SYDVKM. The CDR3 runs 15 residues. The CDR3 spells CASSWGSSGTYEQYF. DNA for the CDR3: TGTGCCAGCAGTTGGGGATCTAGCGGAACCTACGAGCAGTACTTC. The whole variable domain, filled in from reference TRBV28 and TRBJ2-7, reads DVKVTQSSRYLVKRTGEKVFLECVQDMDHENMFWYRQDPGLGLRLIYFSYDVKMKEKGDIPEGYSVSREKKERFSLILESASTNQTSMYLCASSWGSSGTYEQYFGPGTRLTVT.

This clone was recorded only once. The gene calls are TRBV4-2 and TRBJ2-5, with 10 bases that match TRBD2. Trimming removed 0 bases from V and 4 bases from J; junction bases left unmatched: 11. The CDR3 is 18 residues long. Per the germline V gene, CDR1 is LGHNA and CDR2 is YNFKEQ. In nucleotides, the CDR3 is TGTGCCAGCAGCCAAGAAACGGGCGGGACTAGCGTCACAGAGACCCAGTACTTC. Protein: CASSQETGGTSVTETQYF.

CDR3 nucleotide sequence: TGTGCCAGCAGCCAAGCCGCCTCACCCCCCCGCGATACGCAGTATTTT. The encoded protein is CASSQAASPPRDTQYF. The chain carries TRBV4-2 and TRBJ2-3; D remains ambiguous. The CDR3 loop spans 16 amino acids. V was trimmed by 1 base and J by 6 bases, leaving 17 bases between them. Germline V gives CDR1 LGHNA, CDR2 YNFKEQ.

CDR3: CASSINILSYNEQFF. The CDR3 region has the DNA TGTGCCAGTAGTATTAACATTCTCTCCTACAATGAGCAGTTCTTC. The chain carries TRBV19 and TRBJ2-1; D ambiguous. Deletions cut 3 bases from V and 0 bases from J, with 9 bases between. The CDR3 is 15 residues long. Germline V gene lookup returns CDR1 LNHDA and CDR2 SQIVND (reference sequence).